Each of the 28 T cell receptor beta chains below was sequenced from the same sample in a study of cytomegalovirus exposure and HLA in healthy donors (TCRdb year 2017). The protocol used for the library was the immunoSEQ multiplex PCR assay. TCRdb holds this immuneACCESS table with in-frame rearrangements only. Some clones are missing; in checked studies, unresolved V genes explain under half, and the rest has no known cause. The sample includes 200,000 to 300,000 clones, with 70% to 90% observed a single time. About 1.2% of the sample belongs to the ten largest clones. Material: PBMCs. The origin of the receptors is a woman aged 25 to 39 in good health and CMV-seropositive.

This clone occurred many times. The chain is built from TRBV14 and TRBJ2-3, with D uncertain. This CDR3 contains 13 residues. The V end was cut by 0 bases, the J end by 9 bases, with 10 bases between. The germline V gene encodes CDR1 SGHDN and CDR2 FVKESK. CDR3 loop: CASSQELSSTQYF. Written as DNA, the CDR3 is TGTGCCAGCAGCCAAGAATTGAGTTCGACGCAGTATTTT. Together with reference TRBV14 and TRBJ2-3, the CDR3 gives the full variable domain: EAGVTQFPSHSVIEKGQTVTLRCDPISGHDNLYWYRRVMGKEIKFLLHFVKESKQDESGMPNNRFLAERTGGTYSTLKVQPAELEDSGVYFCASSQELSSTQYFGPGTRLTVL.

V usage is TRBV13 and J usage is TRBJ1-1; possibly TRBD1 for D (5 bases). Germline assignment: CDR1 PRHDT and CDR2 FYEKMQ (reference sequence). Trimming removed 5 bases at V and 6 bases at J, with 7 bases between. The CDR3 length is 11 residues. Written as DNA, the CDR3 is TGTGCCAGCAGCACAGGACCTGAAGCTTTCTTT. Amino acid sequence: CASSTGPEAFF.

The chain uses TRBV29-1 and TRBJ2-6; no definite D call. The CDR3 runs 16 residues. The V end was cut by 0 bases, the J end by 0 bases, with 9 bases between. Per germline, CDR1 SQVTM and CDR2 ANQGSEA. The CDR3 DNA is TGCAGCGTTGAAGATCCGTTTAACTCTGGGGCCAACGTCCTGACTTTC. Its translation is CSVEDPFNSGANVLTF.

The gene calls are TRBV28 and TRBJ1-4, with 7 positions matching TRBD1. Germline lookup yields CDR1 MDHEN and CDR2 SYDVKM. The CDR3 length is 15 residues. V gave up 4 bases and J gave up 0 bases; unmatched junction bases: 2. CDR3 in amino acids: CASSSQGSTNEKLFF. The CDR3 DNA sequence: TGTGCCAGCAGTTCACAGGGGTCAACTAATGAAAAACTGTTTTTT. The full variable domain, in which reference TRBV28 and TRBJ1-4 provide the parts outside the CDR3, is DVKVTQSSRYLVKRTGEKVFLECVQDMDHENMFWYRQDPGLGLRLIYFSYDVKMKEKGDIPEGYSVSREKKERFSLILESASTNQTSMYLCASSSQGSTNEKLFFGSGTQLSVL.

V gene TRBV5-1 combines with J gene TRBJ2-1; possibly TRBD1 for D (5 bases). Trimming removed 0 bases at V and 4 bases at J, with 11 bases between. The length of the CDR3 is 15 residues. CDR1 and CDR2 (germline): SGHRS, YFSETQ. CDR3: CASSLEGPGYNEQFF. CDR3 nucleotide sequence: TGCGCCAGCAGCTTGGAGGGGCCTGGGTACAATGAGCAGTTCTTC.

This CDR3 is CASSPAFTGGQPQHF. CDR3 in DNA: TGTGCCAGCTCACCAGCCTTCACCGGGGGTCAGCCCCAGCATTTT. The V gene is TRBV18, the J gene TRBJ1-5; a possible D gene is TRBD1 (5 bases). The V gene lost 2 bases and the J gene lost 6 bases, with 14 bases spanning the gap. The CDR3 is made up of 15 amino acids. Germline CDR1 and CDR2: KGHSH and LQKENI.

The chain links TRBV5-1 to TRBJ2-1; 7 bases line up with TRBD1. Germline CDR1 is SGHRS and CDR2 is YFSETQ. Trimming cost V 3 bases and J 4 bases; bases outside gene matches: 10. This CDR3 comprises 16 residues. The CDR3 reads CASSSTTGARYNEQFF. The CDR3 DNA sequence: TGCGCCAGCAGCTCCACCACAGGGGCTCGATACAATGAGCAGTTCTTC.

The chain is built from TRBV2 and TRBJ1-1; D call uncertain. Germline values: CDR1 SNHLY, CDR2 FYNNEI. Trimming pared 7 bases from V and 1 base from J, leaving 4 bases between. The CDR3 has 11 amino acids. The CDR3: CASIRNTEAFF. In DNA form, the CDR3 reads TGTGCCAGCATCAGGAACACTGAAGCTTTCTTT.

This clone was counted a single time. The chain carries TRBV5-6 and TRBJ2-7; tentative D call: TRBD1 (5 bases). This CDR3 has 15 residues. CDR1 and CDR2 from the germline V gene are SGHDT and YYEEEE. Trimming removed 1 base at V and 3 bases at J, with 14 bases between. The CDR3 reads CASSLFFAGNYEQYF. The CDR3 coding sequence is TGTGCCAGCAGCTTGTTCTTCGCAGGGAACTACGAGCAGTACTTC. Full variable domain (missing parts from reference TRBV5-6 and TRBJ2-7): DAGVTQSPTHLIKTRGQQVTLRCSPKSGHDTVSWYQQALGQGPQFIFQYYEEEERQRGNFPDRFSGHQFPNYSSELNVNALLLGDSALYLCASSLFFAGNYEQYFGPGTRLTVT.

The V and J genes are TRBV7-3 and TRBJ1-2; 11 bases line up with TRBD1. The CDR3 runs 14 residues. V trimming: 5 bases; J trimming: 14 bases; junction bases outside the gene matches: 13. Germline assignment: CDR1 SGHTA and CDR2 FQGTGA. CDR3 in amino acids: CASSPPGTGGGRTF. The DNA of the CDR3 is TGTGCCAGCAGCCCCCCCGGGACAGGGGGTGGTCGGACCTTC. The complete variable domain, with remaining parts taken from reference TRBV7-3 and TRBJ1-2, reads GAGVSQTPSNKVTEKGKYVELRCDPISGHTALYWYRQSLGQGPEFLIYFQGTGAADDSGLPNDRFFAVRPEGSVSTLKIQRTERGDSAVYLCASSPPGTGGGRTFGSGTRLTVV.

The rearrangement links TRBV5-1 to TRBJ2-3; a possible D gene is TRBD1 (6 bases). V was pared by 2 bases and J by 4 bases, with 14 bases between. CDR1 is SGHRS, CDR2 YFSETQ, per germline. CDR3 length: 15 residues. CDR3 coding DNA: TGCGCCAGCAGCTTTGGGGGCGGTGGGCCAGATACGCAGTATTTT. It codes for CASSFGGGGPDTQYF.

The chain is built from TRBV5-1 and TRBJ2-5, with 8 bases fitting TRBD1. CDR3 size: 16 residues. CDR1 is SGHRS and CDR2 is YFSETQ in the germline V gene. J was trimmed by 3 bases and V by 5 bases; bases with no gene match: 12. The CDR3 DNA sequence: TGCGCCAGCAGTCAACGACACATGACAGGGGAAGAGACCCAGTACTTC. It yields the protein CASSQRHMTGEETQYF.

On this clone: The same CDR3 is also encoded by other DNA sequences in this sample. This rearrangement joins TRBV7-9 to TRBJ1-1; D ambiguous. V lost 5 bases to trimming and J lost 8 bases, with 9 bases between them. The CDR3 has 11 residues. Germline loops: CDR1 SEHNR, CDR2 FQNEAQ (reference sequence). CDR3 sequence reads: CASSPTAEAFF. The DNA of the CDR3 is TGTGCCAGCAGCCCTACAGCAGAAGCTTTCTTT.

The chain employs TRBV11-3 and TRBJ1-1, with TRBD1 matching over 9 bases. The CDR3 loop spans 15 amino acids. V gave up 5 bases and J gave up 1 base; unmatched junction bases: 5. Germline V lookup: CDR1 SGHNT, CDR2 YENEEA. This chain's CDR3 is CASSPGTGKNTEAFF. The CDR3 DNA sequence: TGTGCCAGCAGCCCCGGGACAGGGAAGAACACTGAAGCTTTCTTT. The full variable domain, in which reference TRBV11-3 and TRBJ1-1 provide the parts outside the CDR3, is EAGVVQSPRYKIIEKKQPVAFWCNPISGHNTLYWYLQNLGQGPELLIRYENEEAVDDSQLPKDRFSAERLKGVDSTLKIQPAELGDSAVYLCASSPGTGKNTEAFFGQGTRLTVV.

V gene TRBV9 combines with J gene TRBJ1-1; D is uncertain. Germline CDR1 reads SGDLS; CDR2 reads YYNGEE. V gave up 0 bases and J gave up 4 bases, with 13 bases separating them. The CDR3 totals 15 residues. The chain's CDR3 is CASSVGGSTATEAFF. The CDR3 DNA reads as TGTGCCAGCAGCGTAGGAGGCAGTACCGCCACTGAAGCTTTCTTT. The full variable domain, its missing parts supplied by reference TRBV9 and TRBJ1-1, is DSGVTQTPKHLITATGQRVTLRCSPRSGDLSVYWYQQSLDQGLQFLIQYYNGEERAKGNILERFSAQQFPDLHSELNLSSLELGDSALYFCASSVGGSTATEAFFGQGTRLTVV.

The chain combines TRBV10-3 with TRBJ2-6; 8 bases are a match to TRBD2. CDR1 is ENHRY, CDR2 SYGVKD, per germline. The CDR3 is 18 amino acids. With 11 bases clipped from V and 3 bases from J, the junction kept 18 bases outside the gene matches. In DNA form, the CDR3 reads TGTGCCTGCAGCGGGGGAAGCCCAAGTTATGGTGGGGCCAACGTCCTGACTTTC. Translation gives CACSGGSPSYGGANVLTF.

This chain uses TRBV14 with TRBJ2-2, with a weak D call TRBD2 (5 bases). CDR1 is SGHDN, CDR2 FVKESK, per germline. The CDR3 loop spans 15 amino acids. Trimming took off 6 bases at V and 6 bases at J, with 17 bases between the two ends. CDR3 nucleotide sequence: TGTGCCAGCAGTCATGTCCGAGCGGAGCCCGGGGAGCTGTTTTTT. Encoded protein: CASSHVRAEPGELFF.

This clone was seen more than once but under ten times. The genes are TRBV27 and TRBJ1-5; 8 bases agree with TRBD1. The CDR3 has 14 residues. Unmatched junction bases numbered 6, after V lost 6 bases and J lost 5 bases. The germline V gene has CDR1 MNHEY and CDR2 SMNVEV (reference sequence). The CDR3 spells CASSLGTGDQPQHF. CDR3 nucleotide sequence: TGTGCCAGCAGCTTAGGGACAGGAGATCAGCCCCAGCATTTT.

The chain links TRBV2 to TRBJ2-5, with a weak D call TRBD1 (6 bases). The CDR3 totals 14 residues. Trimming cost V 9 bases and J 5 bases, with 19 bases left between them. Germline assignment: CDR1 SNHLY and CDR2 FYNNEI. The CDR3 sequence: CASTLLGGGETQYF. The DNA for the CDR3 is TGTGCCAGTACTCTACTAGGGGGTGGGGAGACCCAGTACTTC.

The rearrangement joins TRBV2 to TRBJ1-1; D is perhaps TRBD1 (5 bases). Germline CDR1 reads SNHLY; CDR2 reads FYNNEI. CDR3 length: 17 residues. V was cut by 8 bases and J by 0 bases, with 22 bases left in between. The DNA for the CDR3 is TGTGCCAGCCTCGAGGTAGCGGGGAGGGGAATGAACACTGAAGCTTTCTTT. Amino acids: CASLEVAGRGMNTEAFF.

About this clone itself: This CDR3 is also generated by other DNA sequences in the sample. The V call is TRBV5-4, the J call TRBJ2-7, with a tentative D call TRBD1 (5 bases). Trimming cost V 4 bases and J 6 bases, with 17 bases left between them. The CDR3 has 14 amino acids. Germline-derived CDR1 and CDR2 are SGHNT and YYREEE (reference sequence). CDR3 loop: CASSPPGQGREQYF. The CDR3 DNA sequence: TGTGCCAGCAGCCCACCCGGACAAGGCCGCGAGCAGTACTTC.

The chain carries TRBV11-2 and TRBJ2-7, with no clear D. Germline lookup yields CDR1 SGHAT and CDR2 FQNNGV. This CDR3 is 13 amino acids long. Trimming left V 2 bases short and J 4 bases short, with 9 bases between. The CDR3 spells CASSLSLEYEQYF. Written as DNA, the CDR3 is TGTGCCAGCAGCTTATCGCTCGAGTACGAGCAGTACTTC.

The chain links TRBV7-3 to TRBJ2-7; 7 bases are shared with TRBD1. The CDR3 covers 14 residues. V lost 5 bases to trimming and J lost 4 bases; unmatched junction nucleotides: 8. The germline V gene encodes CDR1 SGHTA and CDR2 FQGTGA. The DNA for the CDR3 is TGTGCCAGCAGCATCCGACAGGGCGGGTACGAGCAGTACTTC. Translating gives CASSIRQGGYEQYF.

This sequence joins TRBV11-2 and TRBJ1-2, with 7 positions matching TRBD1. The CDR3 covers 16 residues. Germline V CDR1 and CDR2: SGHAT, FQNNGV. V shed 4 bases, J shed 0 bases, and the junction held 8 bases outside the gene matches. The CDR3 loop is CASSSDRVGPNYGYTF. In DNA form, the CDR3 reads TGTGCCAGCAGCTCCGACAGGGTGGGACCTAACTATGGCTACACCTTC.

The chain recombines TRBV7-6 with TRBJ1-4, with D hard to call. V was trimmed by 1 base and J by 8 bases, leaving 5 bases between them. The CDR3 covers 12 residues. Looked up from germline, CDR1 is SGHVS and CDR2 is FNYEAQ. CDR3: CASSLGREKLFF. DNA for the CDR3: TGTGCCAGCAGCTTAGGCCGGGAAAAACTGTTTTTT.

V usage is TRBV7-6 and J usage is TRBJ2-1, with TRBD1 matching 10 bases. Germline CDR1 SGHVS, CDR2 FNYEAQ. This CDR3 is 16 amino acids long. J gave up 3 bases and V 4 bases, and 6 bases lay outside the gene matches. CDR3 DNA: TGTGCCAGCAGCTCCGCCAGGACAGGGGGCTACAATGAGCAGTTCTTC. Its translation is CASSSARTGGYNEQFF.

V is TRBV5-1 and J is TRBJ2-1; 7 positions agree with TRBD2. CDR1 and CDR2 from the germline V gene are SGHRS and YFSETQ. The CDR3 totals 15 residues. J was trimmed by 7 bases and V by 10 bases; bases with no gene match: 17. The chain's CDR3 is CASYPGTNFRNEQFF. CDR3 in DNA: TGCGCCTCGTACCCAGGGACTAATTTTAGGAATGAGCAGTTCTTC. Based on the CDR3 plus reference TRBV5-1 and TRBJ2-1, the full variable domain is KAGVTQTPRYLIKTRGQQVTLSCSPISGHRSVSWYQQTPGQGLQFLFEYFSETQRNKGNFPGRFSGRQFSNSRSEMNVSTLELGDSALYLCASYPGTNFRNEQFFGPGTRLTVL.

The V and J genes are TRBV30 and TRBJ1-1, with D tentatively TRBD1 (5 bases). V lost 3 bases, J lost 3 bases, and 11 bases lay in between. Looked up from germline, CDR1 is GTSNPN and CDR2 is SVGIG (reference sequence). The CDR3 has 13 amino acids. The CDR3: CAWRDKPDTEAFF. CDR3 sequence (DNA): TGTGCCTGGAGGGACAAGCCGGACACTGAAGCTTTCTTT. The full variable domain, completed using reference TRBV30 and TRBJ1-1, is SQTIHQWPATLVQPVGSPLSLECTVEGTSNPNLYWYRQAAGRGLQLLFYSVGIGQISSEVPQNLSASRPQDRQFILSSKKLLLSDSGFYLCAWRDKPDTEAFFGQGTRLTVV.